This entry lists 21 T cell receptor beta chains sequenced from one sample in a study of technical replicates of blood from a few donors. Libraries were prepared by immunoSEQ multiplex PCR; TCRdb keeps only in-frame clonotypes and omits some of them. Of tens of thousands of clones listed, 90% to 95% are singletons. Sample: T cells isolated from PBMCs. Receptors were obtained from a human donor in good health.

The chain has TRBV5-4 and TRBJ1-1, with D possibly matching TRBD1 (5 bases). The CDR3 is 13 residues long. Trimming stripped 4 bases from V and 1 base from J, with 8 bases between. CDR1 and CDR2 (germline): SGHNT, YYREEE (reference sequence). The CDR3 region is CASSVDRNTEAFF. The CDR3 bases are TGTGCCAGCAGCGTAGACAGGAACACTGAAGCTTTCTTT.

This clone was detected once. CDR3 residues: CASSWTDGSDEQYF. CDR3 nucleotides: TGTGCCAGCAGCTGGACGGATGGGAGTGACGAGCAGTACTTC. V is TRBV7-2 and J is TRBJ2-7; D might be TRBD2 (5 bases). Trimming removed 4 bases from V and 5 bases from J, with 15 bases in between. In germline, CDR1 is SGHTA, CDR2 FQGNSA. This CDR3 comprises 14 residues.

There are a few counts of this clone. The rearrangement joins TRBV6-6 to TRBJ2-6; D is possibly TRBD1 (5 bases). Germline V gives CDR1 MNHNY, CDR2 SVGAGI (reference sequence). The length of the CDR3 is 15 residues. V lost 2 bases, J lost 1 base, and 6 bases lay in between. Written as DNA, the CDR3 is TGTGCCAGCAGTTACGACAGTTCTGGGGCCAACGTCCTGACTTTC. It is translated as CASSYDSSGANVLTF.

The chain links TRBV10-1 to TRBJ1-2; TRBD1 is a possible D gene (6 bases). The V gene lost 7 bases and the J gene lost 2 bases, with 17 bases spanning the gap. The CDR3 loop spans 15 amino acids. Germline values: CDR1 WNHNN, CDR2 SYGVQD (reference sequence). As DNA, the CDR3 is TGCGCCAGCACGTTGTTTCAGGGGATCAACTATGGCTACACCTTC. This encodes CASTLFQGINYGYTF.

This chain connects TRBV7-9 to TRBJ2-5; 11 bases fit TRBD2. Trimming removed 5 bases from V and 4 bases from J; junction bases left unmatched: 6. The CDR3 runs to 15 residues. Germline CDR1 SEHNR, CDR2 FQNEAQ (reference sequence). The DNA for the CDR3 is TGTGCCAGCAGCCTTCTTAGCGGGAGGGCAGAGACCCAGTACTTC. Protein product: CASSLLSGRAETQYF. The full variable domain, rest sourced from reference TRBV7-9 and TRBJ2-5, is DTGVSQNPRHKITKRGQNVTFRCDPISEHNRLYWYRQTLGQGPEFLTYFQNEAQLEKSRLLSDRFSAERPKGSFSTLEIQRTEQGDSAMYLCASSLLSGRAETQYFGPGTRLLVL.

This sequence joins TRBV13 and TRBJ2-7; 11 positions agree with TRBD2. Germline assignment: CDR1 PRHDT and CDR2 FYEKMQ (reference sequence). This CDR3 contains 17 residues. Trimming at V came to 6 bases and at J to 0 bases, leaving 10 bases not matched to a gene. CDR3 DNA: TGTGCCAGCAGATCTCAAGCCGGGACTAGCGGCTCCTACGAGCAGTACTTC. Protein product: CASRSQAGTSGSYEQYF.

The chain joins TRBV28 to TRBJ2-5; TRBD1 aligns across 8 bases. The CDR3 is 16 residues long. Germline V CDR1 and CDR2: MDHEN, SYDVKM. V shed 1 base, J shed 5 bases, and the junction held 9 bases outside the gene matches. In DNA form, the CDR3 reads TGTGCCAGCAGTTTATTACCACAGGGGGTGGCGGAGACCCAGTACTTC. As protein: CASSLLPQGVAETQYF.

This clone was seen only once. The chain combines TRBV7-9 with TRBJ1-2; maybe TRBD1 (6 bases). The V end lost 1 base, the J end lost 7 bases, and 13 bases lay between the germline ends. CDR3 length: 14 residues. The germline V gene encodes CDR1 SEHNR and CDR2 FQNEAQ (reference sequence). The CDR3 sequence: CASSLGQARSGYTF. The CDR3 DNA follows: TGTGCCAGCAGCTTAGGACAGGCCCGTAGTGGCTACACCTTC.

This clone was recorded only once. V and J are TRBV10-3 and TRBJ2-1; TRBD2 agrees at 14 bases. With V trimmed by 2 bases and J by 6 bases, 3 bases remained unmatched. Germline CDR1 is ENHRY and CDR2 is SYGVKD. The CDR3 covers 16 residues. The CDR3: CAISERGTSGGNEQFF. The CDR3 DNA is TGTGCCATCAGTGAGAGAGGGACTAGCGGGGGCAATGAGCAGTTCTTC.

The V and J genes are TRBV13 and TRBJ1-2; maybe TRBD1 (6 bases). This CDR3 has 15 amino acids. The germline CDR1 and CDR2 sequences are PRHDT and FYEKMQ (reference sequence). V lost 4 bases and J 2 bases, leaving 14 bases between the germline ends. The CDR3 loop reads CASSSLPGGNYGYTF. The CDR3 DNA sequence: TGTGCCAGCAGCTCCCTCCCGGGGGGCAACTATGGCTACACCTTC.

This rearrangement joins TRBV7-9 to TRBJ1-1, with 7 bases lining up with TRBD1. This CDR3 contains 17 residues. CDR1 is SEHNR, CDR2 FQNEAQ, per germline (reference sequence). V was clipped by 2 bases and J by 1 base; unmatched bases: 10. For the CDR3, the DNA is TGTGCCAGCAGCTTAATTGTTAGGGGGCGGGGGAACACTGAAGCTTTCTTT. As protein: CASSLIVRGRGNTEAFF.

The V call is TRBV10-2, the J call TRBJ2-7; no clear D gene. V was cut by 5 bases and J by 3 bases, with 11 bases left in between. The CDR3 spans 13 residues. Germline V lookup: CDR1 WSHSY, CDR2 SAAADI. CDR3 region: CASSNQLRYEQYF. Written as DNA, the CDR3 is TGCGCCAGCAGTAATCAGTTACGCTACGAGCAGTACTTC.

This sequence joins TRBV7-9 and TRBJ1-3; 9 bases agree with TRBD1. J gave up 3 bases and V 4 bases, and 10 bases lay outside the gene matches. Looked up from germline, CDR1 is SEHNR and CDR2 is FQNEAQ (reference sequence). The length of the CDR3 is 17 residues. In nucleotides, the CDR3 is TGTGCCAGCAGCTACGATAACAGGGGGCATGGTGGAAACACCATATATTTT. Translation gives CASSYDNRGHGGNTIYF.

The genes are TRBV7-9 and TRBJ1-4; a possible D gene is TRBD1 (6 bases). Trimming removed 5 bases from V and 7 bases from J, with 14 bases in between. The CDR3 extends over 14 amino acids. Germline V gene data show CDR1 as SEHNR and CDR2 as FQNEAQ (reference sequence). DNA of the CDR3: TGTGCCAGCAGCCCCCGCGGCAGGGGTGAAAAACTGTTTTTT. Protein: CASSPRGRGEKLFF.

The chain employs TRBV7-9 and TRBJ2-7, with TRBD1 identical over 9 bases. Looked up from germline, CDR1 is SEHNR and CDR2 is FQNEAQ (reference sequence). Losses at the gene ends were 6 bases for V and 3 bases for J; bases not matched to a gene: 12. The CDR3 is 16 residues long. The CDR3 nucleotides are TGTGCCAGCAGAGGGCGGCAAAGACAGGGGGGCTACGAGCAGTACTTC. As protein: CASRGRQRQGGYEQYF.

This clone has more than one count but fewer than ten. The gene calls are TRBV6-5 and TRBJ1-1, with 8 bases matching TRBD1. Germline CDR1 reads MNHEY; CDR2 reads SVGAGI. This CDR3 has 14 residues. V was clipped by 6 bases and J by 1 base; unmatched bases: 4. The CDR3 DNA is TGTGCCAGCAGATTCGACAGGGGGAACACTGAAGCTTTCTTT. Its protein product is CASRFDRGNTEAFF.

The chain links TRBV10-3 to TRBJ2-7; 11 bases map to TRBD2. This CDR3 region has 15 residues. Germline-derived CDR1 and CDR2 are ENHRY and SYGVKD. The J segment lost 4 bases and the V segment lost 3 bases, leaving 5 bases of the junction unmatched. The CDR3: CAISELAGVGYEQYF. For the CDR3, the DNA is TGTGCCATCAGTGAACTAGCGGGAGTAGGTTACGAGCAGTACTTC.

The chain links TRBV14 to TRBJ2-7; tentatively, D is TRBD1 (5 bases). V lost 1 base and J lost 3, with 13 bases in between. Germline CDR1 SGHDN, CDR2 FVKESK. The CDR3 runs to 15 residues. The CDR3 sequence is CASSQVKGPRYEQYF. Here the CDR3 DNA reads TGTGCCAGCAGCCAAGTAAAGGGGCCACGCTACGAGCAGTACTTC.

This rearrangement joins TRBV5-6 to TRBJ2-1; TRBD2 aligns across 8 bases. The CDR3 spans 15 residues. J lost 3 bases, V lost 0 bases, and 2 bases had no gene match. The germline V gene has CDR1 SGHDT and CDR2 YYEEEE. CDR3 DNA: TGTGCCAGCAGCTTGGGGAGCGGGAGCTACAATGAGCAGTTCTTC. It translates to CASSLGSGSYNEQFF.

This rearrangement joins TRBV15 to TRBJ1-6, with 7 bases aligning to TRBD1. This CDR3 is 17 amino acids long. Unmatched junction bases numbered 13, after V lost 2 bases and J lost 9 bases. Germline loops: CDR1 LNHNV, CDR2 YYDKDF (reference sequence). The CDR3 reads CATSRHSYRGDPSPLHF. In nucleotides, the CDR3 is TGTGCCACCAGCAGACACTCCTACAGGGGTGATCCTTCACCCCTCCACTTT.

The genes are TRBV29-1 and TRBJ2-1, with D tentatively TRBD1 (7 bases). The CDR3 sequence is 15 residues long. V was trimmed by 6 bases and J by 7 bases, leaving 22 bases between them. Germline CDR1 reads SQVTM; CDR2 reads ANQGSEA. The DNA of the CDR3 is TGCAGCGTGCAGGGGGGAGTGGACGGGCCGAATGAGCAGTTCTTC. This gives the protein CSVQGGVDGPNEQFF.